These T cell receptor beta chains were read from a single sample in a study of stem cell transplantation in POMP-related autoinflammatory disease. Produced via immunoSEQ multiplex PCR; TCRdb's table is partial and in-frame only. Of about 10,000 clones listed, approximately 86% are singletons. The input for sequencing was CD8+ T cells from PBMCs, taken before stem cell transplantation. These receptors came from a human donor with POMP-related autoinflammation and immune dysregulation (PRAID). Each CDR3 is given with its conserved first and last residue. Each record gives: D gene, J gene, V gene, CDR3 length, clone size, CDR3 DNA, CDR3 protein. The D gene is left open where the match is weak. A clone size is listed for some rows: how often the clone was seen (once, few, many), or a class if it is expanded.

>TRBD2|TRBJ2-3|TRBV6-5|12|-
TGTGCCAGCACTCCGAGCGGGGGGCGTCAGTATTTT
CASTPSGGRQYF
>TRBD1|TRBJ2-2|TRBV5-6|15|-
TGTGCCAGCAGCTACGGGACAGGGAACACCGGGGAGCTGTTTTTT
CASSYGTGNTGELFF
>TRBD1|TRBJ1-2|TRBV2|15|once
TGTGCCAGCAGATCCGGGAGGACAGGTGCCTATGGCTACACCTTC
CASRSGRTGAYGYTF
>-|TRBJ2-2|TRBV28|16|-
TGTGCCAGCAGGACCGTACGGCTTTGGGTTCCCGGGGAGCTGTTTTTT
CASRTVRLWVPGELFF
>-|TRBJ2-3|TRBV19|22|once
TGTGCCAGTAGTATAACGTTCCAACTAGTGTCGTTAACGGCAACTAGCACAGATACGCAGTATTTT
CASSITFQLVSLTATSTDTQYF
>-|TRBJ2-7|TRBV29-1|15|-
TGCAGCGTTGACGGGAGGGACAGTGACCCTTACGAGCAGTACTTC
CSVDGRDSDPYEQYF
>-|TRBJ1-2|TRBV5-8|18|-
TGTGCCAGCAGCTTGCGGCAGCTTTCTAAAGGAGCTAACTATGGCTACACCTTC
CASSLRQLSKGANYGYTF
>-|TRBJ1-2|TRBV27|16|few
TGTGCCAGCAGTTTAGGACGTGGGTTAGAAACCTATGGCTACACCTTC
CASSLGRGLETYGYTF
>-|TRBJ2-1|TRBV6-1|15|-
TGTGCCATCCTAGCCCGTGGGGGCGAGTTTTATGAGCAGTTCTTC
CAILARGGEFYEQFF
>TRBD1|TRBJ2-1|TRBV30|12|-
TGTGCCTGGAGGGAACAGGGGTATGAGCAGTTCTTC
CAWREQGYEQFF
>TRBD2|TRBJ2-1|TRBV5-1|20|-
TGCGCCAGCAGCTTGGCGACTAGCGGGACTACTGTGGGTTCATACAATGAGCAGTTCTTC
CASSLATSGTTVGSYNEQFF